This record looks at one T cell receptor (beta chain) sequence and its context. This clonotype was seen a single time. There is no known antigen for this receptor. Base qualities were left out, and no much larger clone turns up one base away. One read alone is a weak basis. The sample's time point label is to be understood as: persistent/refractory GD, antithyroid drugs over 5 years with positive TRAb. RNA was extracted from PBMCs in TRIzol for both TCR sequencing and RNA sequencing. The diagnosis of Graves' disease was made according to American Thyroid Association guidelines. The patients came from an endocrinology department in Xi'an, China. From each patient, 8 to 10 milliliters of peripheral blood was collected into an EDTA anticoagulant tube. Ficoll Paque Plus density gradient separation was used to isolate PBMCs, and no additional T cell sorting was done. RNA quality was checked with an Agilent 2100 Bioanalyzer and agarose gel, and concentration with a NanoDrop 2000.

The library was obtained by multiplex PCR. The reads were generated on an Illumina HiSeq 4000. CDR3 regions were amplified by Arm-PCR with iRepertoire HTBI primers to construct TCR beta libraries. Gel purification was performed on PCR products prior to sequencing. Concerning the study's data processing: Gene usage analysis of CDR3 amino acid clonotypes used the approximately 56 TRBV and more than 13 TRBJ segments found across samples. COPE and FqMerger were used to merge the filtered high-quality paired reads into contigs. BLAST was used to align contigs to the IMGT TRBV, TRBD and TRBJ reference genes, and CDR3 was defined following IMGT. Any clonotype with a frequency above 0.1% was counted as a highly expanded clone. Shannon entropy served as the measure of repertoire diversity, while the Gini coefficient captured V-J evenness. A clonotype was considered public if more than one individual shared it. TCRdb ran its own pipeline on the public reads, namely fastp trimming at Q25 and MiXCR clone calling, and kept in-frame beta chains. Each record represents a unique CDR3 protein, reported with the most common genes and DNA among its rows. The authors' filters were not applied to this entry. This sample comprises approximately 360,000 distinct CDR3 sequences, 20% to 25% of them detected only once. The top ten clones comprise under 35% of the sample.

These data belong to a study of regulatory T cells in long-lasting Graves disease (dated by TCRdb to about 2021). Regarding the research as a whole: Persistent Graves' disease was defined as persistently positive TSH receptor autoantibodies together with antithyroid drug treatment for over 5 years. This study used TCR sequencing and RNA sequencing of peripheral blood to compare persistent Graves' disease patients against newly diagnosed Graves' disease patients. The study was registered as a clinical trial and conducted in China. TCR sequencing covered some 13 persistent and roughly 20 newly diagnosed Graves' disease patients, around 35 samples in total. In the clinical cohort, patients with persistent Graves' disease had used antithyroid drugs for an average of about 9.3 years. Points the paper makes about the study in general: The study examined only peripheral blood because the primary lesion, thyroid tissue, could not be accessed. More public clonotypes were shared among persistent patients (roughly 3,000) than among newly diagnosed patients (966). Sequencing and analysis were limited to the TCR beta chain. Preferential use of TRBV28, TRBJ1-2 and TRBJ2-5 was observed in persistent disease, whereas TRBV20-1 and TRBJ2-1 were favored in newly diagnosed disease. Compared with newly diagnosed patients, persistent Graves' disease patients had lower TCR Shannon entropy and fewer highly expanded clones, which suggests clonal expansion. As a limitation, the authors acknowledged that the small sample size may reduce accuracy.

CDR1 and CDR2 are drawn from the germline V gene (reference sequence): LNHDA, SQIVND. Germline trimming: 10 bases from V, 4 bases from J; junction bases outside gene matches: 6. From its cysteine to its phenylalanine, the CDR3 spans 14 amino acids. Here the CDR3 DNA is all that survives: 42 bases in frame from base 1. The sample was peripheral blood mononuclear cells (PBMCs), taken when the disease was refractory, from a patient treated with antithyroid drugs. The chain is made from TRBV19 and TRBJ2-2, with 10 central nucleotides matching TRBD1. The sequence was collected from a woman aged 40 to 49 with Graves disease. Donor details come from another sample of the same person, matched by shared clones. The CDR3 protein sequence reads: CAIDRGRGTGELFF. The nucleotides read TGTGCCATCGACAGGGGGCGCGGCACCGGGGAGCTGTTTTTT.